The 9 T cell receptor beta chains presented below share a single source sample, sequenced in a study of control samples from healthy donors and cancer patients. Profiled with immunoSEQ multiplex PCR; TCRdb holds only in-frame clones, not every one. The sample comprises about 150,000 clones, about 94% of which are singletons, and approximately 6% rests with the top ten. Sequenced input: blood. The receptors here all came from a man between 40 and 49 years old in good health.

This sequence joins TRBV30 and TRBJ1-4; TRBD1 agrees at 9 bases. This CDR3 region has 19 residues. The trim removed 5 bases at V and 0 bases at J, leaving 16 bases unmatched. Germline V CDR1 and CDR2: GTSNPN, SVGIG (reference sequence). CDR3 sequence: CAWPSRDRANYATNEKLFF. CDR3 nucleotide sequence: TGTGCCTGGCCGTCCCGGGACAGGGCAAATTATGCAACTAATGAAAAACTGTTTTTT.

This clone was found once. The chain joins TRBV10-3 to TRBJ1-5; TRBD1 might be the D (6 bases). V lost 3 bases and J 2 bases, leaving 11 bases between the germline ends. The CDR3 consists of 15 residues. CDR1 is ENHRY, CDR2 SYGVKD, per germline. CDR3 DNA: TGTGCCATCAGTGAAGAGGGGGTAGGCAATCAGCCCCAGCATTTT. Protein sequence: CAISEEGVGNQPQHF.

V usage is TRBV2 and J usage is TRBJ1-6; D ambiguous. V gave up 4 bases and J gave up 7 bases, with 11 bases separating them. Germline V gives CDR1 SNHLY, CDR2 FYNNEI. The CDR3 runs to 14 residues. The CDR3 loop is CASSATAWNSPLHF. The CDR3 region has the DNA TGTGCCAGCAGTGCAACAGCCTGGAATTCACCCCTCCACTTT.

The chain recombines TRBV27 with TRBJ2-2, with D uncertain. V was cut by 2 bases and J by 4 bases, with 11 bases left in between. This CDR3 has 15 residues. Germline CDR1 MNHEY, CDR2 SMNVEV (reference sequence). The CDR3 sequence is CASSLRPISTGELFF. Written as DNA, the CDR3 is TGTGCCAGCAGTTTACGACCGATCTCCACCGGGGAGCTGTTTTTT.

The chain combines TRBV24-1 with TRBJ2-3; D perhaps matches TRBD1 (6 bases). CDR1 is KGHDR, CDR2 SFDVKD, per germline. This CDR3 is built from 15 residues. Trimming removed 4 bases from V and 1 base from J, with 11 bases in between. This CDR3 is CATSEGQFRTDTQYF. CDR3 coding DNA: TGTGCCACCAGTGAAGGACAGTTCCGCACAGATACGCAGTATTTT.

In nucleotides, the CDR3 is TGTGCCAGAAGCTTGATCGGAGGGACTGAAGCTTTCTTT. Translating it yields CARSLIGGTEAFF. This rearrangement joins TRBV5-3 to TRBJ1-1; unclear D gene. TRBV5-3 is an open reading frame whose function is uncertain. This CDR3 comprises 13 residues. Trimming cost V 1 base and J 5 bases, with 9 bases left between them.

This clone showed up just once. The V gene is TRBV24-1, the J gene TRBJ1-2; D not certain. CDR3 length: 14 residues. Trimming shortened V by 3 bases and J by 2 bases, and 9 bases separated the two germline ends. CDR1 is KGHDR, CDR2 SFDVKD, per germline. The CDR3: CATSDGADNYGYTF. The DNA of the CDR3 is TGTGCCACCAGTGATGGCGCGGACAACTATGGCTACACCTTC.

The chain joins TRBV4-1 to TRBJ2-7; 9 bases match TRBD1. CDR1 and CDR2 from the germline V gene are MGHRA and YSYEKL. This CDR3 spans 16 amino acids. V lost 4 bases and J lost 3; bases outside the gene matches: 10. The DNA of the CDR3 is TGCGCCAGCAGCCCGGGGCCGGGACAGGGCGGCTACGAGCAGTACTTC. This codes for CASSPGPGQGGYEQYF.

The gene calls are TRBV3-1 (or the pseudogene TRBV3-2) and TRBJ1-1; maybe TRBD1 (6 bases). The length of the CDR3 is 15 residues. From germline, CDR1 is LGHDT and CDR2 YNNKEL (reference sequence). Trimming cost V 1 base and J 1 base, with 10 bases left between them. Written as DNA, the CDR3 is TGTGCCAGCAGCCAAGGTCACAGGGAGAACACTGAAGCTTTCTTT. It translates to CASSQGHRENTEAFF.